Listed here are 4 T cell receptor beta chains from one sample, sequenced in a study of T-cell memory formation after mild COVID-19. Each CDR3 protein gets one entry after TCRdb re-called the 5' RACE reads with MiXCR. The sample holds roughly 200,000 distinct CDR3 sequences; approximately 16% are singletons and the top ten take around 2%. The sample was PBMCs or a T cell subset sorted from them (not recorded which). These receptors were taken from an adult woman who had mild COVID-19 (a few samples of this study predate the infection). Cell type and time point are not known.

This sequence joins TRBV12-3 or TRBV12-4 and TRBJ1-1; the D is unclear. The CDR3 spans 13 residues. The ends were cut back, 3 bases at V and 3 bases at J, with 8 bases in the middle. CDR3 sequence: CASSLGRHTEAFF. In DNA form, the CDR3 reads TGTGCCAGCAGTTTGGGCAGGCACACTGAAGCTTTCTTT.

The sample holds a few counts of this clonotype. The chain combines TRBV19 with TRBJ2-2; D remains unclear. Germline CDR1 is LNHDA and CDR2 is SQIVND (reference sequence). Trimming removed 8 bases at V and 2 bases at J, with 15 bases between. This CDR3 has 15 residues. In DNA, the CDR3 is TGTGCCAGTGGGGATAGGACCTTAAACACCGGGGAGCTGTTTTTT. This gives the protein CASGDRTLNTGELFF. Filled out from reference TRBV19 and TRBJ2-2, the complete variable domain reads DGGITQSPKYLFRKEGQNVTLSCEQNLNHDAMYWYRQDPGQGLRLIYYSQIVNDFQKGDIAEGYSVSREKKESFPLTVTSAQKNPTAFYLCASGDRTLNTGELFFGEGSRLTVL.

This clonotype has just a few counts. J is TRBJ2-7 and V is TRBV5-1, with D possibly being TRBD1 (6 bases). This CDR3 spans 14 amino acids. V lost 4 bases and J lost 1, with 12 bases in between. The V gene's germline CDR1 is SGHRS and CDR2 YFSETQ. The CDR3 protein is CASSGGPASYEQYF. The CDR3 DNA is TGCGCCAGCAGCGGGGGCCCGGCGTCCTACGAGCAGTACTTC.

In its sample, this clonotype was seen a few times. The V call is TRBV7-9, the J call TRBJ2-5, with D perhaps matching TRBD1 (5 bases). V lost 1 base and J 5 bases, leaving 11 bases between the germline ends. The V gene's germline CDR1 is SEHNR and CDR2 FQNEAQ (reference sequence). The CDR3 totals 14 residues. CDR3 residues: CASSLEAGSETQYF. CDR3 coding DNA: TGTGCCAGCAGCTTAGAAGCAGGGTCGGAGACCCAGTACTTC. Full variable domain (rest looked up from reference TRBV7-9 and TRBJ2-5): DTGVSQNPRHKITKRGQNVTFRCDPISEHNRLYWYRQTLGQGPEFLTYFQNEAQLEKSRLLSDRFSAERPKGSFSTLEIQRTEQGDSAMYLCASSLEAGSETQYFGPGTRLLVL.